This TCR beta chain comes out of a study of blood T cells in healthy people across ages. Trimming cost V 2 bases and J 5 bases, with 6 bases left between them. The germline V gene encodes CDR1 MDHEN and CDR2 SYDVKM. The CDR3 spans 12 residues. A J-beta primer mix and a sample-barcoded 5' primer were used in a second PCR of roughly 6 to 11 cycles. One entry per CDR3 protein, called by TCRdb with MiXCR from the 5' RACE reads. Of approximately 880,000 distinct CDR3 sequences in the sample, 48% were seen once. The receptor comes from a man aged 25-40 years in good health. The gene calls are TRBV28 and TRBJ1-1; D is ambiguous. Sequenced input: blood. Here the CDR3 DNA reads TGTGCCAGCAGTTTAAAGGTGACTGAAGCTTTCTTT. Protein product: CASSLKVTEAFF.